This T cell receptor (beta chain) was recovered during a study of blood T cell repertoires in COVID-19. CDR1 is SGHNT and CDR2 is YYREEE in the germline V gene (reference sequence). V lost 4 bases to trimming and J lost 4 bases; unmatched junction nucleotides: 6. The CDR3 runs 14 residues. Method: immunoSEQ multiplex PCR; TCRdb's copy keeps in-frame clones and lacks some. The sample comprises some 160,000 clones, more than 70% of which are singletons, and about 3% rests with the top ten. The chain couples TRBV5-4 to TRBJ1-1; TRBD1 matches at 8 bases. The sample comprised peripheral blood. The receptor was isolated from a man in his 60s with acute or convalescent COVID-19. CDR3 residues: CASSARDRGTEAFF. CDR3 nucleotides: TGTGCCAGCAGCGCGAGAGACAGGGGCACTGAAGCTTTCTTT.